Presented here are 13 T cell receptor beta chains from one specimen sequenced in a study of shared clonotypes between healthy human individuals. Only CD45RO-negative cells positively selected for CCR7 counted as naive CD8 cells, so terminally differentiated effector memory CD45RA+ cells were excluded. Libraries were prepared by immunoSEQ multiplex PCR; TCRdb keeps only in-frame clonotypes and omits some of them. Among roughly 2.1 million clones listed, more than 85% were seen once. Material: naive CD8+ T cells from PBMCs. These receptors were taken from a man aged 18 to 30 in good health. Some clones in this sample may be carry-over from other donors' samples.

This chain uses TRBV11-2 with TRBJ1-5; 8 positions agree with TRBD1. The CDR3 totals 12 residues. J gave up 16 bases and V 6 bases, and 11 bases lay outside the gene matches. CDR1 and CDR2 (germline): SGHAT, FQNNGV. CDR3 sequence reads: CASSSRTGPLHF. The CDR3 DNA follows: TGTGCCAGCAGTTCGAGGACAGGGCCCCTCCATTTT.

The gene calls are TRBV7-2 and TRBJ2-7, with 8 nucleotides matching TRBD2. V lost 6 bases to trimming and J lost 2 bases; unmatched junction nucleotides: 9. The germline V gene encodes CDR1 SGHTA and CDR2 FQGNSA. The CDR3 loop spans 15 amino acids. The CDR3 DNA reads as TGTGCCAGCAGTTTCTTCCCGACTAGCGCCTACGAGCAGTACTTC. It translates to CASSFFPTSAYEQYF.

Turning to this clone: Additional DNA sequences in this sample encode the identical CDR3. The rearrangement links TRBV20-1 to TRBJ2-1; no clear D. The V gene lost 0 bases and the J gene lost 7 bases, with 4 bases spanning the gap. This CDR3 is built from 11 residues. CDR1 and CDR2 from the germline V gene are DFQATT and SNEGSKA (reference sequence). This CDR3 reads CSARDYNEQFF. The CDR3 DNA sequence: TGCAGTGCTAGAGACTATAATGAGCAGTTCTTC.

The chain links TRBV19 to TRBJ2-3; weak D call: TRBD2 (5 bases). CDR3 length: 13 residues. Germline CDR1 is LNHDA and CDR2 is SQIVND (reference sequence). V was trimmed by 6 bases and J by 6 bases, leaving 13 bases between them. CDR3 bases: TGTGCCAGTAGCATTGGGAGCTTGGATACGCAGTATTTT. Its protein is CASSIGSLDTQYF.

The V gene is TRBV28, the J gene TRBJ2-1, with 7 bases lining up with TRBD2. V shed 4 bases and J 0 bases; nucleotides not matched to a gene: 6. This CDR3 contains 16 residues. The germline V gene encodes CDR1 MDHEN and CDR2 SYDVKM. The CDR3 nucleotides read TGTGCCAGCAGTTCCCTAGCGGTGAGCTCCTACAATGAGCAGTTCTTC. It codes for CASSSLAVSSYNEQFF.

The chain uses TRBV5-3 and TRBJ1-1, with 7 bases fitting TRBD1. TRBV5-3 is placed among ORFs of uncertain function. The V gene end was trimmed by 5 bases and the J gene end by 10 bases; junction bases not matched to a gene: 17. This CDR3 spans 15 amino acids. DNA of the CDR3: TGTGCCAGAAGGCTTGCGGGGGAGGCGTGGACAGGAGCTTTCTTT. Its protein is CARRLAGEAWTGAFF.

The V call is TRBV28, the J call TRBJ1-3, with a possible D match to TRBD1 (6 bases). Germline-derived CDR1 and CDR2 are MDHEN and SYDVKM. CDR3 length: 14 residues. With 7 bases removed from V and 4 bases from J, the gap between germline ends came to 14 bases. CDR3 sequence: CASKRLGAGNTIYF. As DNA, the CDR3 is TGTGCCAGCAAAAGGTTGGGGGCAGGAAACACCATATATTTT.

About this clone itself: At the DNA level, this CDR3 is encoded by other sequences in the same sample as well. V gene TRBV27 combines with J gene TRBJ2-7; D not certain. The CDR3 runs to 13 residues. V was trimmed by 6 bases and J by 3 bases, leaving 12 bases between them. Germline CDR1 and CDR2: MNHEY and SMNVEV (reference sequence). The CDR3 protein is CASSSGVYYEQYF. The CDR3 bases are TGTGCCAGCAGCTCCGGAGTATACTACGAGCAGTACTTC.

The CDR3 region is CSVHFGTEAFF. DNA of the CDR3: TGCAGCGTTCATTTTGGCACTGAAGCTTTCTTT. The J gene is TRBJ1-1, the V gene TRBV29-1; no definite D call. Trimming cost V 5 bases and J 4 bases, with 8 bases left between them. This CDR3 has 11 residues. CDR1 and CDR2 (germline): SQVTM, ANQGSEA.

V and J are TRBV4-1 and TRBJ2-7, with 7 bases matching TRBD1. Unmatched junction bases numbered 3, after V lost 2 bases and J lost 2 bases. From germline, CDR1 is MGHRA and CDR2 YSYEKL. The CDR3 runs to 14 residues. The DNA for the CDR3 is TGCGCCAGCAGCCAACTAGGGACAGCCTACGAGCAGTACTTC. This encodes CASSQLGTAYEQYF.

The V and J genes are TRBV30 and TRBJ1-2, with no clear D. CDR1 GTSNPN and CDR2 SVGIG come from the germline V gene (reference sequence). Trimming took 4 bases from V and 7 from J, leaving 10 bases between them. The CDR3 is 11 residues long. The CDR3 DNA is TGTGCCTGGACTGGAGGACCTGGCTACACCTTC. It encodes CAWTGGPGYTF. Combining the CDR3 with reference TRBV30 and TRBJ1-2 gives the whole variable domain SQTIHQWPATLVQPVGSPLSLECTVEGTSNPNLYWYRQAAGRGLQLLFYSVGIGQISSEVPQNLSASRPQDRQFILSSKKLLLSDSGFYLCAWTGGPGYTFGSGTRLTVV.

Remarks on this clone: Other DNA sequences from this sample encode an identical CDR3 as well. DNA of the CDR3: TGTGCCAGCAGTTTATCGGGATTGAACACTGAAGCTTTCTTT. Amino acid sequence: CASSLSGLNTEAFF. The chain couples TRBV27 to TRBJ1-1; D gene ambiguous. V was trimmed by 0 bases and J by 0 bases, leaving 5 bases between them. Germline lookup yields CDR1 MNHEY and CDR2 SMNVEV (reference sequence). This CDR3 contains 14 residues.

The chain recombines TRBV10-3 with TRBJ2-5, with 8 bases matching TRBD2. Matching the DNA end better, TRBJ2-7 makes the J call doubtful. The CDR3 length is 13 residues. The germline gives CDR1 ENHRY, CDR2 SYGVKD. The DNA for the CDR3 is TGTGCCATCGGGAGCGGGAGTGCCGACGAGCAGTACTTC. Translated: CAIGSGSADEQYF.